These T cell receptor beta chains were read from a single sample in a study of cytomegalovirus exposure and HLA in healthy donors. The assay was immunoSEQ multiplex PCR, and TCRdb's table has in-frame clones only and misses some. In all, the sample yields more than 130,000 clones. Sequencing was done on a sample of PBMCs. All receptors derive from a man in his forties or fifties in good health and CMV-seronegative. CDR3s include the opening cysteine and the closing phenylalanine or tryptophan. D genes are given only for firm matches.

V gene,J gene,D gene,CDR3 protein,CDR3 DNA
TRBV27,TRBJ2-5,TRBD2,CASSLLAGSETQYF,TGTGCCAGCAGTCTACTAGCGGGGTCGGAGACCCAGTACTTC
TRBV7-9,TRBJ1-2,-,CASSLAGSNGYTF,TGTGCCAGCAGCTTAGCCGGGAGCAATGGCTACACCTTC
TRBV2,TRBJ1-5,-,CASRRTDQPQHF,TGTGCCAGCAGACGTACAGATCAGCCCCAGCATTTT
TRBV6-1,TRBJ2-7,TRBD1,CASRAAQGDTYEQYF,TGTGCCAGCAGGGCTGCTCAGGGGGACACCTACGAGCAGTACTTC
TRBV11-2,TRBJ1-6,TRBD1,CASRSTGQNNSPLHF,TGTGCCAGCAGGTCGACGGGACAGAATAATTCACCCCTCCACTTT
TRBV9,TRBJ1-4,TRBD1,CASSVGTVNEKLFF,TGTGCCAGCAGCGTTGGGACAGTCAATGAAAAACTGTTTTTT
TRBV18,TRBJ1-1,TRBD1,CASSLEGAANTEAFF,TGTGCCAGCTCACTAGAGGGGGCCGCGAACACTGAAGCTTTCTTT
TRBV5-5,TRBJ2-7,TRBD1,CASSLDGTGIYEQYF,TGTGCCAGCAGCTTGGACGGGACAGGGATTTACGAGCAGTACTTC
TRBV7-6,TRBJ2-7,TRBD1,CASSTWDRAGEQYF,TGTGCCAGCAGCACCTGGGACAGGGCAGGGGAGCAGTACTTC
TRBV7-9,TRBJ2-7,TRBD1,CASSNLDRTSSYEQYF,TGTGCCAGCAGCAACCTGGACAGGACCAGCTCCTACGAGCAGTACTTC
TRBV5-1,TRBJ2-2,-,CASSQGGNTGELFF,TGCGCCAGCAGCCAGGGGGGGAACACCGGGGAGCTGTTTTTT
TRBV7-2,TRBJ1-1,-,CASSLGHFMNTEAFF,TGTGCCAGCAGCTTAGGACATTTCATGAACACTGAAGCTTTCTTT
TRBV13,TRBJ2-3,-,CASSRGLSDTQYF,TGTGCCAGCAGCCGAGGATTGTCAGATACGCAGTATTTT
TRBV19,TRBJ1-5,-,CASSSGVGNQPQHF,TGTGCCAGTTCATCAGGGGTTGGCAATCAGCCCCAGCATTTT
TRBV2,TRBJ2-2,-,CASSPNGGSGTGELFF,TGTGCCAGCAGTCCCAATGGGGGGTCGGGCACCGGGGAGCTGTTTTTT
TRBV7-9,TRBJ1-5,-,CASSGAPRGSNQPQHF,TGTGCCAGCAGCGGAGCTCCTAGGGGAAGCAATCAGCCCCAGCATTTT
TRBV7-2,TRBJ1-5,-,CASSSPPGQPQHF,TGTGCCAGCAGCTCTCCCCCGGGTCAGCCCCAGCATTTT
TRBV7-9,TRBJ2-7,-,CASSLGPGAYEQYF,TGTGCCAGCAGCTTAGGCCCGGGGGCCTACGAGCAGTACTTC
TRBV5-1,TRBJ2-5,TRBD1,CASSPGQARGTQYF,TGCGCCAGCAGCCCCGGACAGGCCCGGGGGACCCAGTACTTC
TRBV2,TRBJ1-2,TRBD1,CASSEWGQGRSNYGYTF,TGTGCCAGCAGTGAGTGGGGACAGGGAAGGAGTAACTATGGCTACACCTTC
TRBV7-2,TRBJ2-7,-,CASSRLGLTYEQYF,TGTGCCAGCAGCAGACTAGGCCTGACCTACGAGCAGTACTTC
TRBV6-5,TRBJ1-2,TRBD1,CASKGTGGTGGYTF,TGTGCCTCCAAGGGAACAGGGGGGACGGGCGGCTACACCTTC
TRBV7-6,TRBJ2-7,-,CASSFRGDIDEQYF,TGTGCCAGCAGCTTCCGAGGGGACATCGACGAGCAGTACTTC
TRBV5-6,TRBJ2-5,-,CASSLGPPGGRETQYF,TGTGCCAGCAGCTTGGGACCCCCGGGGGGCCGGGAGACCCAGTACTTC
TRBV6-4,TRBJ2-3,TRBD2,CASSDSSGGADTQYF,TGTGCCAGCAGTGACTCGAGCGGGGGGGCAGATACGCAGTATTTT
TRBV5-4,TRBJ2-5,-,CASSQLEQETQYF,TGTGCCAGCAGCCAACTAGAGCAAGAGACCCAGTACTTC
TRBV6-1,TRBJ1-1,TRBD1,CASSRNPGQGTEAFF,TGTGCCAGCAGCCGTAACCCGGGACAGGGAACTGAAGCTTTCTTT
TRBV19,TRBJ1-3,-,CASSMGASSGNTIYF,TGTGCCAGTAGTATGGGGGCCTCCTCTGGAAACACCATATATTTT
TRBV5-5,TRBJ2-5,TRBD2,CASSLLAVQETQYF,TGTGCCAGCAGCTTGCTAGCGGTTCAAGAGACCCAGTACTTC
TRBV9,TRBJ2-3,-,CASSVASGSSLFSDTQYF,TGTGCCAGCAGCGTAGCTTCCGGGAGTAGTTTGTTTTCGGATACGCAGTATTTT
TRBV5-4,TRBJ2-3,-,CASRPSGSTDTQYF,TGTGCCAGCAGGCCTTCGGGTAGCACAGATACGCAGTATTTT
TRBV6-5,TRBJ1-2,TRBD1,CASSRSTGAGYTF,TGTGCCAGCAGTCGTTCCACAGGGGCTGGCTACACCTTC